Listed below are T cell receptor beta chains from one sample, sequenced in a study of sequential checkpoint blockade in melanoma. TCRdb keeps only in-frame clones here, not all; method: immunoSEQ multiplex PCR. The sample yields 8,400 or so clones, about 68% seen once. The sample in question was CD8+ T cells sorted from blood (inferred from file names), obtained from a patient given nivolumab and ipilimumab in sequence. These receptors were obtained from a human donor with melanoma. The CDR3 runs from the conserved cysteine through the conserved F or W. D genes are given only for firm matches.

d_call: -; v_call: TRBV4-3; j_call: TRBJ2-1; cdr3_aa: CASSQVTYNEQFF
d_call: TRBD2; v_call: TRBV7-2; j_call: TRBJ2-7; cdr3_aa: CASSPTGTSGAYEQYF
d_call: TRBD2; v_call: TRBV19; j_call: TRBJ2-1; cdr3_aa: CASSIDATSGGSDEQFF
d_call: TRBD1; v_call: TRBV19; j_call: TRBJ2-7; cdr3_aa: CASSAGTGGYEQYF
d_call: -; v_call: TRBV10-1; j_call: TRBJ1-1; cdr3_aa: CASSEWGDTEAFF
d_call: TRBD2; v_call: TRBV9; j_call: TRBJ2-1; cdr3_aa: CASSVDTSGVEQFF
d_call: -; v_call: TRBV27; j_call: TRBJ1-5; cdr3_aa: CASSWAGAGQPQHF
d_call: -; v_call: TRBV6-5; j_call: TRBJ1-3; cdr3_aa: CASSYSTGPGNTIYF
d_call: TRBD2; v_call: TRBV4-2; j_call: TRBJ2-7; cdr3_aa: CASSQERGTSGIYEQYF
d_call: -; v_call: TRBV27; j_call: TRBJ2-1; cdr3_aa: CASSLSLYNEQFF
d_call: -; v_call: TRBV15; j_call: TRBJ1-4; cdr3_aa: CATSRRSRATNEKLFF
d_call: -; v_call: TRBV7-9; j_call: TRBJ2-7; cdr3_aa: CASSLEGYGSYEQYF
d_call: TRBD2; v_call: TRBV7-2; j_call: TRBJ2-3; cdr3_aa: CASSLLAGVADTQYF
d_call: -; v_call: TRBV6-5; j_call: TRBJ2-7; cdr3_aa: CASSQGSSGYEQYF
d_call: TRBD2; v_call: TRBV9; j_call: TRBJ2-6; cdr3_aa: CASSHKRGGPGANVLTF
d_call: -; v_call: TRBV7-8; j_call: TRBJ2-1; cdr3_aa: CASSLGLLSGSYNEQFF
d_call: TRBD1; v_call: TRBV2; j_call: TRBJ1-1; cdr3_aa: CASSVPRRQGAKDTEAFF
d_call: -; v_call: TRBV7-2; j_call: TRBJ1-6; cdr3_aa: CASSAGDNSPLHF
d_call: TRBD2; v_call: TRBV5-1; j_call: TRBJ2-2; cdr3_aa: CASSPPHSGGPSNTGELFF
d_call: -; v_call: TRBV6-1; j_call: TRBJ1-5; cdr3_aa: CASSEWTVMGQPQHF
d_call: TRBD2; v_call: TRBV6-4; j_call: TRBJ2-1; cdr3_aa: CASSDSASGNNEQFF
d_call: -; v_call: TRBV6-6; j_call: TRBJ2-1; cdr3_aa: CASSYPLREGNEQFF
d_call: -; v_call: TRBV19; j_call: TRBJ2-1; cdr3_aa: CASSSGGDYNEQFF
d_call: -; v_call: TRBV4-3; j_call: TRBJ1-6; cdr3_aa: CASSQEADSRPLHF
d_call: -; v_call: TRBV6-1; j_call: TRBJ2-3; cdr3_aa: CASMERVTDTQYF
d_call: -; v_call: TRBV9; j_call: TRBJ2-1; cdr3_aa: CASSVRREAHYNEQFF
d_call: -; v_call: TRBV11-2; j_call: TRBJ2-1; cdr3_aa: CASSLLATNEQFF
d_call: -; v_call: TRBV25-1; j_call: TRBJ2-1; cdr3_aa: CASSVPPELQFF
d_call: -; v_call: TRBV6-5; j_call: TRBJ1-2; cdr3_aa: CASSYSAGYDYGYTF
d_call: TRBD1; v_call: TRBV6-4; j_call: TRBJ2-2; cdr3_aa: CASSPSDRANTGELFF
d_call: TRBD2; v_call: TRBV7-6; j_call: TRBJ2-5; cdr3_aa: CASSYQRGPLETQYF
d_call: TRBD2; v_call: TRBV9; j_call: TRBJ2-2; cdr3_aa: CASSVAYRGTSGTGELFF
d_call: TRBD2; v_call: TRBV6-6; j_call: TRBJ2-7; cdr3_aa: CASSPTGTSGHEQYF
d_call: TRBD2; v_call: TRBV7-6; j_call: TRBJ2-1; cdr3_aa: CASSLASGDGNEQFF
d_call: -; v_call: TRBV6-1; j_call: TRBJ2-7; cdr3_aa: CASSGRADATYEQYF
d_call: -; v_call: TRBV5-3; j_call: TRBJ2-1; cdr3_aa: CARTYLSIRDEQFF
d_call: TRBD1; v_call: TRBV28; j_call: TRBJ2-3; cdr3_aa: CASSRRDRYTDTQYF
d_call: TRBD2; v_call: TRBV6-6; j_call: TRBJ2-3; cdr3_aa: CASSAGGVPDTQYF
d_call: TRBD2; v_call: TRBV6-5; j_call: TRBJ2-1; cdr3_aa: CASSYGGDEQFF
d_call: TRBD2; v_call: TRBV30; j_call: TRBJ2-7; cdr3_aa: CAWRSGSSAEQYF
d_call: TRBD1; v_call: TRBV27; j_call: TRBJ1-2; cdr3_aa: CASSFRQGWSYGYTF
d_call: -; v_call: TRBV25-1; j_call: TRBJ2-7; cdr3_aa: CASSSGELYEQYF
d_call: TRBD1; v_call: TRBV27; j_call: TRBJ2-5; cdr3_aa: CASSLWQGAGETQYF
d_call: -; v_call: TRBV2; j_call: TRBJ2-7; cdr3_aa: CASTQEGGGSIYEQYF
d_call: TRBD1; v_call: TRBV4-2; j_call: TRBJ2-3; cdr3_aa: CASSPGQEPDTQYF
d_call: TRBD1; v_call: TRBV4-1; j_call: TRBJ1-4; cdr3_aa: CASRSPGQGNEKLFF
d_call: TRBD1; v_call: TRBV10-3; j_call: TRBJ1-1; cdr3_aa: CAISGTGGMSEAFF
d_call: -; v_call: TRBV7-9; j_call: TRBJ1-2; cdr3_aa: CASSSRVTGVTTNYGYTF
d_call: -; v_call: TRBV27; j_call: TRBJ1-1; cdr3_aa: CASSLQGNTEAFF
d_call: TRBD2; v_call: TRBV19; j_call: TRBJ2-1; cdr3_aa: CASSGGGDYNEQFF
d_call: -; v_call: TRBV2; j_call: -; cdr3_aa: CASSPSERPRGGAYEQYF
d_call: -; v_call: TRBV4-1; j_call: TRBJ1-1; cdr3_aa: CASSQDPLGSTEAFF
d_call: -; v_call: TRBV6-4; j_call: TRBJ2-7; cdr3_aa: CASSYGAGAYEQYF
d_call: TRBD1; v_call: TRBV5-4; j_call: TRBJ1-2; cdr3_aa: CASSLTGENYGYTF
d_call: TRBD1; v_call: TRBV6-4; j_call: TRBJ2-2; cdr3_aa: CASSPQGSFTGELFF
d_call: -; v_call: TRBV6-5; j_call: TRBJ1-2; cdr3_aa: CASSSTANYGYTF
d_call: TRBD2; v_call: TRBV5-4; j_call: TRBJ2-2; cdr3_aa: CASLAGGDTGELFF
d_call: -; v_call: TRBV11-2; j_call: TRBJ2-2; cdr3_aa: CASSRRGNTGELFF
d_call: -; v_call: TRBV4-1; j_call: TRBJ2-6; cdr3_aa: CASSRPRAGANVLTF